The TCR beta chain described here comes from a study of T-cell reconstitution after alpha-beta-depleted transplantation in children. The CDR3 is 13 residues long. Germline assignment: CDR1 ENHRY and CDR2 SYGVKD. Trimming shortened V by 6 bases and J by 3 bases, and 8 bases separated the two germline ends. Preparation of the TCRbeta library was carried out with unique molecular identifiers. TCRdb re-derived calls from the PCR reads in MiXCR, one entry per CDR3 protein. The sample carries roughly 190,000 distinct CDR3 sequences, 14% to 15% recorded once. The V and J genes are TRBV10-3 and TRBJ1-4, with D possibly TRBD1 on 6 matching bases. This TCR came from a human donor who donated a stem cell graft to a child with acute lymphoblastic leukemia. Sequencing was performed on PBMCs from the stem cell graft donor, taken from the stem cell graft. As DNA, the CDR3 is TGTGCCATCAGGAGGGGGGCTAATGAAAAACTGTTTTTT. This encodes CAIRRGANEKLFF.